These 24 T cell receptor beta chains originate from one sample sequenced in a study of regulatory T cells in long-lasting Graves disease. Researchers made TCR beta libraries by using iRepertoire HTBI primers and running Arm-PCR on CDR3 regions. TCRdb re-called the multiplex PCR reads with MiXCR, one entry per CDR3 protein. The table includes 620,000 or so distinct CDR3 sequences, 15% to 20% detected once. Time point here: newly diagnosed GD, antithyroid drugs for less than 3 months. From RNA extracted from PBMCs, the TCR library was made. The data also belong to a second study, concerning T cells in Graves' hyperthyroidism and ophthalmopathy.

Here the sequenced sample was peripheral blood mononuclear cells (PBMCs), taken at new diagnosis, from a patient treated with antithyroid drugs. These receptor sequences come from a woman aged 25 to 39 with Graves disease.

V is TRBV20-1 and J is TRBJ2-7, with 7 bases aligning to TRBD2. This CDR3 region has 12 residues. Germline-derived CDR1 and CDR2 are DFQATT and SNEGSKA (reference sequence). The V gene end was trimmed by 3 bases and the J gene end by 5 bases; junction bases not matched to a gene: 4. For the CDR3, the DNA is TGCAGTGCTAGTACCGCGGGAGACGAGCAGTACTTC. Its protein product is CSASTAGDEQYF.

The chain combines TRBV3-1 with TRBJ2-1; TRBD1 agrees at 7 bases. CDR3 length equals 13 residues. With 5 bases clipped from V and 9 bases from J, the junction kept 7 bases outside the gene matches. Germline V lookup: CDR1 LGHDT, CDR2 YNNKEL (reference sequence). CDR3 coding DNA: TGTGCCAGCAGCGTTCGACAGGGCGGTGAGCAGTTCTTC. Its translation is CASSVRQGGEQFF.

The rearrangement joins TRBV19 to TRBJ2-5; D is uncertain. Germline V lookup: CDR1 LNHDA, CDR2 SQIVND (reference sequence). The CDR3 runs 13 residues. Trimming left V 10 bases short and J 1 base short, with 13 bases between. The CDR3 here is CATTGDVQETQYF. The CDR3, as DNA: TGTGCCACCACCGGAGATGTCCAAGAGACCCAGTACTTC. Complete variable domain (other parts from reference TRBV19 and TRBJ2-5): DGGITQSPKYLFRKEGQNVTLSCEQNLNHDAMYWYRQDPGQGLRLIYYSQIVNDFQKGDIAEGYSVSREKKESFPLTVTSAQKNPTAFYLCATTGDVQETQYFGPGTRLLVL.

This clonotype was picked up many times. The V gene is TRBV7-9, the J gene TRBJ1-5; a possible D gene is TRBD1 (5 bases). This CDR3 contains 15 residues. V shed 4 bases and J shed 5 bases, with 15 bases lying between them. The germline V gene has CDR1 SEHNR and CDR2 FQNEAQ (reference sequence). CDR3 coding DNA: TGTGCCAGCAGCTCCGGACACTTAGGAGATCAGCCCCAGCATTTT. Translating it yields CASSSGHLGDQPQHF.

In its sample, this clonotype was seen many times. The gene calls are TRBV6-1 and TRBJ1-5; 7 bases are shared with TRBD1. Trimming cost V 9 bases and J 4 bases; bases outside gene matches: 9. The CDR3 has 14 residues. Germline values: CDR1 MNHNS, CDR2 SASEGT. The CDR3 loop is CASRETGFNQPQHF. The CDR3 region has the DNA TGTGCCAGTAGGGAGACAGGGTTTAATCAGCCCCAGCATTTT.

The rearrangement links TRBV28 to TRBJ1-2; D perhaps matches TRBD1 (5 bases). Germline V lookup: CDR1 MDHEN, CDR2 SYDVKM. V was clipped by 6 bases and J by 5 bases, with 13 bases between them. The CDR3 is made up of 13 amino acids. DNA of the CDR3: TGTGCCAGCAGAAGTCAGGGACGGTATGGCTACACCTTC. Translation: CASRSQGRYGYTF.

The CDR3 loop is CASRHRGSGGYTF. DNA of the CDR3: TGTGCCAGCAGACACAGGGGAAGCGGTGGCTACACCTTC. The chain couples TRBV2 to TRBJ1-2; 7 bases agree with TRBD1. The CDR3 totals 13 residues. With 6 bases clipped from V and 7 bases from J, the junction kept 8 bases outside the gene matches. Germline V gene lookup returns CDR1 SNHLY and CDR2 FYNNEI.

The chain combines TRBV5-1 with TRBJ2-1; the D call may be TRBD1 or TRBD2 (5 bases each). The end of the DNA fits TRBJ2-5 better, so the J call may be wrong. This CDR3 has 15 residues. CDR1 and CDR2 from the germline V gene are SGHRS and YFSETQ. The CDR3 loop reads CASSLVSGTPETQYF. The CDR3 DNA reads TGCGCCAGCAGCTTGGTCTCGGGGACCCCAGAGACCCAGTACTTC.

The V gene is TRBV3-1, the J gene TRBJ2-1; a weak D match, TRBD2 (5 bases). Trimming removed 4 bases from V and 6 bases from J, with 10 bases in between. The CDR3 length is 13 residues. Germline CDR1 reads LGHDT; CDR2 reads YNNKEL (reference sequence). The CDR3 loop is CASSRDEGNEQFF. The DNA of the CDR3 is TGTGCCAGCAGCCGTGATGAGGGCAATGAGCAGTTCTTC.

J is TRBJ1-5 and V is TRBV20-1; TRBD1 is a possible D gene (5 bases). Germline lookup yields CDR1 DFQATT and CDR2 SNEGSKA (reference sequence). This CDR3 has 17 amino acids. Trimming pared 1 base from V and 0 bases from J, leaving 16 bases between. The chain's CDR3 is CSARGGTGDLSNQPQHF. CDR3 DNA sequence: TGCAGTGCTAGAGGGGGAACGGGGGACCTTAGCAATCAGCCCCAGCATTTT.

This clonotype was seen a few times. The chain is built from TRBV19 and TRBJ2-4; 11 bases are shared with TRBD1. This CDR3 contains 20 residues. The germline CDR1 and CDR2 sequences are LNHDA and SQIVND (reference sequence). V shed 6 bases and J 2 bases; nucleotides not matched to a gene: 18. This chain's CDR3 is CASRMITGQGGTVTKNIQYF. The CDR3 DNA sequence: TGTGCCAGTAGGATGATTACGGGACAGGGGGGAACTGTGACCAAAAACATTCAGTACTTC.

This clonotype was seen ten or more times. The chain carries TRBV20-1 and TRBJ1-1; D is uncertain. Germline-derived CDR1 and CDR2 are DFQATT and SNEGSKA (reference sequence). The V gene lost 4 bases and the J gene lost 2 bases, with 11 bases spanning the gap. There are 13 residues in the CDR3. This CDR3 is CSATVLSNTEAFF. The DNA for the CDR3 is TGCAGTGCTACTGTGCTATCTAACACTGAAGCTTTCTTT.

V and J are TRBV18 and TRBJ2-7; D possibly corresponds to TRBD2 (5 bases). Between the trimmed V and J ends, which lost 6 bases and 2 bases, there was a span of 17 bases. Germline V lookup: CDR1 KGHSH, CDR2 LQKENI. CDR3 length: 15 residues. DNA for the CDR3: TGTGCCAGCTCCGAAATTCGGGAAGGTACCTACGAGCAGTACTTC. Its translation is CASSEIREGTYEQYF.

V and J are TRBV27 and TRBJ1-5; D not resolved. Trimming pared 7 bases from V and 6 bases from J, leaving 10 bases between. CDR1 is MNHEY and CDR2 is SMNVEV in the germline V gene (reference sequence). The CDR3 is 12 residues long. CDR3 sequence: CASIWETQPQHF. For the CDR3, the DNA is TGTGCCAGCATTTGGGAAACTCAGCCCCAGCATTTT.

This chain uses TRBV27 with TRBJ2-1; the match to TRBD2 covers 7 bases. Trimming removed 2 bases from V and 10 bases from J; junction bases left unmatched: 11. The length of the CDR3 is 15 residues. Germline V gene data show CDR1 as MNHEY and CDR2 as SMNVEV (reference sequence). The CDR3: CASSLRVPARGEQFF. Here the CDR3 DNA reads TGTGCCAGCAGTTTAAGGGTCCCGGCGCGGGGGGAGCAGTTCTTC.

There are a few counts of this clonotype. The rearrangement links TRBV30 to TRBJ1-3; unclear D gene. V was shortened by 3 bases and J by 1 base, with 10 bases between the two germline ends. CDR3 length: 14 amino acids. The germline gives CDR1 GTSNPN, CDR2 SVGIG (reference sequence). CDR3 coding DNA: TGTGCCTGGAGGCAAAAGGGATCTGGAAACACCATATATTTT. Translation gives CAWRQKGSGNTIYF.

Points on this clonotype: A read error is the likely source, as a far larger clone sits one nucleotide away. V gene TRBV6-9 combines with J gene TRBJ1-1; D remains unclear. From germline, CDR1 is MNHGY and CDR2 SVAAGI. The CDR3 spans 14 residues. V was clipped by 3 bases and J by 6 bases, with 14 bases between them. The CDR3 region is CASSYAADSSEAFF. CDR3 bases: TGTGCCAGCAGTTACGCAGCGGATAGCTCTGAAGCTTTCTTT.

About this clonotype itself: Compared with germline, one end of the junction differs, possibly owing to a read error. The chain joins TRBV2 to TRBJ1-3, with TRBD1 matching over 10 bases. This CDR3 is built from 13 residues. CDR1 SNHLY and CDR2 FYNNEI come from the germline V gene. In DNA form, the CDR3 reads TGTGCCGGCAGACAGGGGGCATTAAACACCATATATTTT. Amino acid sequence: CAGRQGALNTIYF.

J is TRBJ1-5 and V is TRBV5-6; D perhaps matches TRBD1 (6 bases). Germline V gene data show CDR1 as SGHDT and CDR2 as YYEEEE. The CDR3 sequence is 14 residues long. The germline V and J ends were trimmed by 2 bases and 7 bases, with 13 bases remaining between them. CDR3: CASSFRGAKQPQHF. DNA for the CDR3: TGTGCCAGCAGCTTCAGGGGCGCCAAGCAGCCCCAGCATTTT.

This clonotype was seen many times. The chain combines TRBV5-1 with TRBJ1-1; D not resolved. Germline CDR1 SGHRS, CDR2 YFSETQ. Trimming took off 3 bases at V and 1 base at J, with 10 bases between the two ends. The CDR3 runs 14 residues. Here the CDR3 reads CASSSGYTNTEAFF. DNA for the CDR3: TGCGCCAGCAGCTCCGGGTATACGAACACTGAAGCTTTCTTT.

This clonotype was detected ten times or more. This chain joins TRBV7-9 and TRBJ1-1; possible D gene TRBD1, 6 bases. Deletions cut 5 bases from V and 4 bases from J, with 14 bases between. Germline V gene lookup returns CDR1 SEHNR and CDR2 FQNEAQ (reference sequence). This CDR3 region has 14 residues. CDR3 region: CASSPMRGGTEAFF. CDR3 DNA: TGTGCCAGCAGCCCGATGAGGGGGGGCACTGAAGCTTTCTTT.

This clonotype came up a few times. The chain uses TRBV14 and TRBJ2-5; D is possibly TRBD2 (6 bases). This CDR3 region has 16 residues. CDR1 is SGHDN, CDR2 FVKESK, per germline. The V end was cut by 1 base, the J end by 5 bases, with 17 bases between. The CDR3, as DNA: TGTGCCAGCAGCCAAGTCGTTGGCGGGAACGGGGAGACCCAGTACTTC. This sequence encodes CASSQVVGGNGETQYF.

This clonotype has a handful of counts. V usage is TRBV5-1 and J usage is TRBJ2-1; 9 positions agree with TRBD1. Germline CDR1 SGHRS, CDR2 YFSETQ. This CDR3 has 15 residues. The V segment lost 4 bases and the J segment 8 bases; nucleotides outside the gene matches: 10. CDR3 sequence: CASSLSGQGFDEQFF. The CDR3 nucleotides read TGCGCCAGCAGCCTCTCGGGACAGGGCTTCGATGAGCAGTTCTTC. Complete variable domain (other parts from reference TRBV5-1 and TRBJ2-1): KAGVTQTPRYLIKTRGQQVTLSCSPISGHRSVSWYQQTPGQGLQFLFEYFSETQRNKGNFPGRFSGRQFSNSRSEMNVSTLELGDSALYLCASSLSGQGFDEQFFGPGTRLTVL.

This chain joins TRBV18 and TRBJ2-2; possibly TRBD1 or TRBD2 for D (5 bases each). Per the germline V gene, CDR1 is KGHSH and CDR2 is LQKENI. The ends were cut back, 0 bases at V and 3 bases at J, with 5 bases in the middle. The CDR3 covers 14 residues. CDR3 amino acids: CASSPPGDTGELFF. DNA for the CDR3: TGTGCCAGCTCACCACCGGGGGACACCGGGGAGCTGTTTTTT. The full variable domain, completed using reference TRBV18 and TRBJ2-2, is NAGVMQNPRHLVRRRGQEARLRCSPMKGHSHVYWYRQLPEEGLKFMVYLQKENIIDESGMPKERFSAEFPKEGPSILRIQQVVRGDSAAYFCASSPPGDTGELFFGEGSRLTVL.